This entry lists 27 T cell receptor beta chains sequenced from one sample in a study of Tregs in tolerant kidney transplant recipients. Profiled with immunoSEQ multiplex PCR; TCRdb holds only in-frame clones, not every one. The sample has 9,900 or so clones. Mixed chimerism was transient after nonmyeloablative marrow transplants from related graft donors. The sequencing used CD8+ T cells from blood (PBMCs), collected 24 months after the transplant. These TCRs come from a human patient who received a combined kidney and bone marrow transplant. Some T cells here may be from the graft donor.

Incomplete CDR3 DNA: TGTGCCAGTAAGGACAGGGGGCCAGATACG. Translated, it gives CASKDRGPDT. The full CDR3 sequence reads CASKDRGPDTQYF. V and J are TRBV19 and TRBJ2-3, with TRBD1 matching 11 bases. The CDR3 goes on 3 residues after the read ends, and that part is filled in from the germline J gene. Germline CDR1 reads LNHDA; CDR2 reads SQIVND (reference sequence). The CDR3 runs 13 residues. The J segment lost 4 bases and the V segment lost 7 bases, leaving 1 base of the junction unmatched.

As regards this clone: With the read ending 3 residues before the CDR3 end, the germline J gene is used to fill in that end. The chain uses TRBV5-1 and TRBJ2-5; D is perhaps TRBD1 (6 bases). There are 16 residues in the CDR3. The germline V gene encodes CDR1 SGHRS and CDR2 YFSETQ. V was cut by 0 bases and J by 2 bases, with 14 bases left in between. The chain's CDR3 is CASSLASVGTQETQYF. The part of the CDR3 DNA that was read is TGCGCCAGCAGCTTGGCCTCAGTAGGGACACAAGAGACC.

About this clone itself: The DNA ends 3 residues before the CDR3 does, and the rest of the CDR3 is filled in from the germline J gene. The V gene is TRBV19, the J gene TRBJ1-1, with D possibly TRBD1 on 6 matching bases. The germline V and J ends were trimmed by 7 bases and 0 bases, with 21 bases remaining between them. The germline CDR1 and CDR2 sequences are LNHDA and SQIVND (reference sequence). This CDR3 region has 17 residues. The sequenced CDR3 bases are TGTGCCAGTACCGCGTTGGCAGGGGCATTCATGAACACTGAA. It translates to CASTALAGAFMNTE. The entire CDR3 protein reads CASTALAGAFMNTEAFF.

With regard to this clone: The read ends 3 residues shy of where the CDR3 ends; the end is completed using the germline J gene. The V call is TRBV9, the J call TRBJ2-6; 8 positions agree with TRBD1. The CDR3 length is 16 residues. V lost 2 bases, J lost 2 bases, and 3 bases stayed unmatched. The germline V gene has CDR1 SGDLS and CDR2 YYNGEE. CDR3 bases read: TGTGCCAGCAGCGTCGACAGGGGAACTGGGGCCAACGTC. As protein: CASSVDRGTGANV. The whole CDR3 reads CASSVDRGTGANVLTF.

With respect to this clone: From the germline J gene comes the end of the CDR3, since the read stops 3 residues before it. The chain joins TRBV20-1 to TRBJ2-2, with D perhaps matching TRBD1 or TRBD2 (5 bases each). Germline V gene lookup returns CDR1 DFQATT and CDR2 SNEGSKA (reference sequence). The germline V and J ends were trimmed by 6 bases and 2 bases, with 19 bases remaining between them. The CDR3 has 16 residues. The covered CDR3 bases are TGCAGTGCCGGTGCTAACGAGGGGATTAACACCGGGGAG. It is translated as CSAGANEGINTGE. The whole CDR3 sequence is CSAGANEGINTGELFF.

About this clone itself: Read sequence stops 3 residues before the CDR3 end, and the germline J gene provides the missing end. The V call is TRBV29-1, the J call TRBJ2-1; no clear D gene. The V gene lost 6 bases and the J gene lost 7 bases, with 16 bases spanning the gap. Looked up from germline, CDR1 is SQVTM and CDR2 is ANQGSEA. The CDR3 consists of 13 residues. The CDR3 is CSVTNASWNEQFF. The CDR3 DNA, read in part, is TGCAGCGTGACAAACGCGTCTTGGAATGAG.

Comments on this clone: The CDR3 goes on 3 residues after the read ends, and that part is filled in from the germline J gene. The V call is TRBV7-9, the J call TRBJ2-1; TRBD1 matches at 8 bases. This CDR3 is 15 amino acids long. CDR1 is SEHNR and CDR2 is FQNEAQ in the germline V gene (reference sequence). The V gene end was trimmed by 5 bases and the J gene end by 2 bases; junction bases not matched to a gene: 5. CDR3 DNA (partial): TGTGCCAGCAGCAGAACGACAGGGGCCTACAATGAG. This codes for CASSRTTGAYNE. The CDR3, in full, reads CASSRTTGAYNEQFF.

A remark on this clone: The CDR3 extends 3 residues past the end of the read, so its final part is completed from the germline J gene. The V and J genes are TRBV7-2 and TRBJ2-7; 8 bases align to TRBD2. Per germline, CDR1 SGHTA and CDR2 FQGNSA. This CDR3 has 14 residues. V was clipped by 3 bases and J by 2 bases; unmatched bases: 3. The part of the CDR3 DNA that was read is TGTGCCAGCAGCTTCCTAGCGGGTCCCTACGAG. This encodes CASSFLAGPYE. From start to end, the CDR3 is CASSFLAGPYEQYF.

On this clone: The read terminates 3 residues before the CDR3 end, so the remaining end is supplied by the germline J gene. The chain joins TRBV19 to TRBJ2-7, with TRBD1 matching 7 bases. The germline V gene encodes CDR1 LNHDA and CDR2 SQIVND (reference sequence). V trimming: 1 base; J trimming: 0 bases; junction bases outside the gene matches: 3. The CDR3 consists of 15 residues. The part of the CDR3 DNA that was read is TGTGCCAGTAGTATAGGGCAGGGGGACTCCTACGAG. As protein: CASSIGQGDSYE. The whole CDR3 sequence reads CASSIGQGDSYEQYF.

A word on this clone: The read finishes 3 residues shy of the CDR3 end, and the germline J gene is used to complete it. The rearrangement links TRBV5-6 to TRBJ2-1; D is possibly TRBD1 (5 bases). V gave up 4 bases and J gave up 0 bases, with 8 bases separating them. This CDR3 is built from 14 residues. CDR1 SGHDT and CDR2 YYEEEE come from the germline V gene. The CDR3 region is CASSLTDSYNEQFF. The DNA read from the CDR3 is TGTGCCAGCAGCCTGACAGACTCCTACAATGAG.

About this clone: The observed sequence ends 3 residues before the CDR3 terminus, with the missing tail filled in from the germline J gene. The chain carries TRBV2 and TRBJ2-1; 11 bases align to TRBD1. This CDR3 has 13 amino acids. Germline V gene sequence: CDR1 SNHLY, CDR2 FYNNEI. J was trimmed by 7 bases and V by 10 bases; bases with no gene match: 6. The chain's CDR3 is CATDGTGGNEQFF. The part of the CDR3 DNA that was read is TGTGCCACCGACGGGACAGGGGGAAATGAG.

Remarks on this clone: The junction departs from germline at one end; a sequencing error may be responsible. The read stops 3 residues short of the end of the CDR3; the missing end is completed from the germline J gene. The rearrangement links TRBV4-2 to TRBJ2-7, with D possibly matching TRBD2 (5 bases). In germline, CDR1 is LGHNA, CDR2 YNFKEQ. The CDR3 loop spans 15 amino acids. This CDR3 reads CASSLASDGSYEQYF. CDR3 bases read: TGCGCCAGCAGCTTAGCGTCGGATGGCTCCTACGAG.

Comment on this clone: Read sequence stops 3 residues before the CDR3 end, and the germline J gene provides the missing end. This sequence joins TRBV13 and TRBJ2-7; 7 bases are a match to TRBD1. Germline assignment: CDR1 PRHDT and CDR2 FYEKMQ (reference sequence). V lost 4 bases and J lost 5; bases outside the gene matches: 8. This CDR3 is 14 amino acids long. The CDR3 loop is CASSSPTGINEQYF. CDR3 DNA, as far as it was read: TGTGCCAGCAGCTCCCCGACAGGGATCAACGAG.

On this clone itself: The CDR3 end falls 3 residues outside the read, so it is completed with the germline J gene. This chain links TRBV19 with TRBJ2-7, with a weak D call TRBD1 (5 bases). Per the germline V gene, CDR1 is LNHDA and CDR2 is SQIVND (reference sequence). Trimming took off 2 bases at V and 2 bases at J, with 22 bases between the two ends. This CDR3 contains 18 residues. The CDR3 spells CASSISLIGPQGAYEQYF. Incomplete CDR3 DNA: TGTGCCAGTAGTATATCCCTAATCGGACCCCAAGGGGCCTACGAG.

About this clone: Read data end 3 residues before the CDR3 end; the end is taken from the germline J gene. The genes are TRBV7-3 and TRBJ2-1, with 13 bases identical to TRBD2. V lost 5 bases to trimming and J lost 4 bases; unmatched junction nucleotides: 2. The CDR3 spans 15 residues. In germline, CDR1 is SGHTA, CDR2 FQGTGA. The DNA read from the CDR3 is TGTGCCAGCAGCCAGGGACTAGCGGGATACAATGAG. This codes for CASSQGLAGYNE. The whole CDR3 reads CASSQGLAGYNEQFF.

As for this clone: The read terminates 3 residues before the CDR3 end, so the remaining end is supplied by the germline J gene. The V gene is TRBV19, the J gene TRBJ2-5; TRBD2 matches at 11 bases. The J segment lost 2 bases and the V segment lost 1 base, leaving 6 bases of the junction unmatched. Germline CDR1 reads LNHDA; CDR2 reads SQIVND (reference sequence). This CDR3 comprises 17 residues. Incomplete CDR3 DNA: TGTGCCAGTAGTATAGTGGCACTAGCGGGAGCTCAAGAGACC. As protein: CASSIVALAGAQET. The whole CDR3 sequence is CASSIVALAGAQETQYF.

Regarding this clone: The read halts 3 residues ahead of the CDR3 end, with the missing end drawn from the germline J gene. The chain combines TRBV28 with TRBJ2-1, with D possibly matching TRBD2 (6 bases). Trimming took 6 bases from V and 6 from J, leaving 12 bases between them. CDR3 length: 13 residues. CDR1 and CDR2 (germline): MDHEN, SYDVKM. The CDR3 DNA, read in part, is TGTGCCAGCAGCCCCGGGACTTTCAATGAG. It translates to CASSPGTFNE. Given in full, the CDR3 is CASSPGTFNEQFF.

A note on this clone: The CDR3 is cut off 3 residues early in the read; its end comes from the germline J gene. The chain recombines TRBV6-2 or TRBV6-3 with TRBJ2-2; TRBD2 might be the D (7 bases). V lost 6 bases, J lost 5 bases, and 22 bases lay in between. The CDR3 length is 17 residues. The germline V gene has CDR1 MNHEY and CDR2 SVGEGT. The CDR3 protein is CASRESGGLDVTGELFF. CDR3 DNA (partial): TGTGCCAGCAGAGAGTCGGGGGGCCTTGATGTAACCGGGGAG.

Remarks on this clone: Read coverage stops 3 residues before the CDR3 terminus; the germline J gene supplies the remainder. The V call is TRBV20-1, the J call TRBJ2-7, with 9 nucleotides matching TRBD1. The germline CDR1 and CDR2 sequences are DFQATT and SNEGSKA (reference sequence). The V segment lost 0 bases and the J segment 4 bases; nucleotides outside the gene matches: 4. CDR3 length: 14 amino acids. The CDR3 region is CSARDGDRAYEQYF. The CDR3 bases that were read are TGCAGTGCTAGAGATGGGGACAGGGCTTACGAG.

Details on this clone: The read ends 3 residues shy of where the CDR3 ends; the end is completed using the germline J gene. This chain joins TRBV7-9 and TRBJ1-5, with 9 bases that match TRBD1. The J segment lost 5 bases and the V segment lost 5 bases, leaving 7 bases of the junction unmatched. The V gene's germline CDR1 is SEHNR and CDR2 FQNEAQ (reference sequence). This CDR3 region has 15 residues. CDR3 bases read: TGTGCCAGCAGCATCGGGGGACAGGGTGATCAGCCC. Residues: CASSIGGQGDQP. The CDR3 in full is CASSIGGQGDQPQHF.

The sequenced CDR3 bases are TGTGCCAGCAGCTATCGACTAGCGGGGGACAATGAG. Encoded protein: CASSYRLAGDNE. The whole CDR3 sequence is CASSYRLAGDNEQFF. V is TRBV9 and J is TRBJ2-1; 12 positions match TRBD2. The read stops 3 residues short of the end of the CDR3; the missing end is completed from the germline J gene. Trimming cost V 4 bases and J 5 bases; bases outside gene matches: 4. The CDR3 length is 15 residues. Germline V gene data show CDR1 as SGDLS and CDR2 as YYNGEE.

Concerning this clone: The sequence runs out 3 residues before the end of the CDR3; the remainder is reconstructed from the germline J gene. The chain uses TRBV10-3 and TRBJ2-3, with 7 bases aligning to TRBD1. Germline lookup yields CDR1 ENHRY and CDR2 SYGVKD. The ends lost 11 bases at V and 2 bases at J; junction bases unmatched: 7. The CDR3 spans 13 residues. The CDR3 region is CAARDSDTDTQYF. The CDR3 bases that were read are TGTGCCGCGAGGGACAGTGACACAGATACG.

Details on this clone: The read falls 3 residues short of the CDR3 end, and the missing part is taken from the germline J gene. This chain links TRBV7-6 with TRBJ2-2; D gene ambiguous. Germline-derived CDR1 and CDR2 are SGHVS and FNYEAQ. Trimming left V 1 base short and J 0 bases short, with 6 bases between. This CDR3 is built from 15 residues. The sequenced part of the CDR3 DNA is TGTGCCAGCAGCTTAGAGGCCTCGAACACCGGGGAG. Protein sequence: CASSLEASNTGE. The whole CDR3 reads CASSLEASNTGELFF. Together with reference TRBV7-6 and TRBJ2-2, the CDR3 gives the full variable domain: GAGVSQSPRYKVTKRGQDVALRCDPISGHVSLYWYRQALGQGPEFLTYFNYEAQQDKSGLPNDRFSAERPEGSISTLTIQRTEQRDSAMYRCASSLEASNTGELFFGEGSRLTVL.

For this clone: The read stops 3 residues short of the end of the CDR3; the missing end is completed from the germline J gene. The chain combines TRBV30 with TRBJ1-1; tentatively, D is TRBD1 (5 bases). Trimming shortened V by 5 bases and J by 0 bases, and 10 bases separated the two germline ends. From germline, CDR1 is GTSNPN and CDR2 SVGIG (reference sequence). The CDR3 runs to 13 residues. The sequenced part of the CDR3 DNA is TGTGCCTGGGAAGACAGAATGAACACTGAA. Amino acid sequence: CAWEDRMNTE. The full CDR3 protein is CAWEDRMNTEAFF. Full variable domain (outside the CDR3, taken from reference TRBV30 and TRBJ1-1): SQTIHQWPATLVQPVGSPLSLECTVEGTSNPNLYWYRQAAGRGLQLLFYSVGIGQISSEVPQNLSASRPQDRQFILSSKKLLLSDSGFYLCAWEDRMNTEAFFGQGTRLTVV.

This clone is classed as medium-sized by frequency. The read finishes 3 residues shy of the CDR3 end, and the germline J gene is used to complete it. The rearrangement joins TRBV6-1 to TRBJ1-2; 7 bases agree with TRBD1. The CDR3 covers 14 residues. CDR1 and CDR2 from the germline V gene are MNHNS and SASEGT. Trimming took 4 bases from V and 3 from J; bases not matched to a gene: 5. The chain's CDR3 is CASSVIRGDYGYTF. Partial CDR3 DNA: TGTGCCAGCAGTGTAATCAGGGGGGACTATGGC.

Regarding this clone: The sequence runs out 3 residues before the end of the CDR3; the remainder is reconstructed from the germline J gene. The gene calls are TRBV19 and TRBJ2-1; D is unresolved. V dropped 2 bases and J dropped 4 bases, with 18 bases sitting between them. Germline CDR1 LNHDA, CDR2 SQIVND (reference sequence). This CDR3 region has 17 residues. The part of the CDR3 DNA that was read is TGTGCCAGTAGTATACCCAACACGGTCAGGCTATACAATGAG. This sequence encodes CASSIPNTVRLYNE. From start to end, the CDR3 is CASSIPNTVRLYNEQFF.

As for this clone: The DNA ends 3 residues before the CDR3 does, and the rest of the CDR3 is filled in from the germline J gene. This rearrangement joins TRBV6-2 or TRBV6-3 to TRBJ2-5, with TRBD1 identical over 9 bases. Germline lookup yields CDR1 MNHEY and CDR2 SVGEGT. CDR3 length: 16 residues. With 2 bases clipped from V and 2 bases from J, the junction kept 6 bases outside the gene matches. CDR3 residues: CASSYGPGQGQETQYF. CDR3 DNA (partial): TGTGCCAGCAGTTACGGACCGGGACAGGGACAAGAGACC.